These T cell receptor beta chains were read from a single sample in a study of tumor and adjacent non-tumor tissue in lung cancer. TCRdb analysed the multiplex PCR reads with MiXCR anew, one entry per CDR3 protein. The data contain around 82,000 distinct CDR3 sequences, 80% to 90% of them seen just once; the ten biggest clones take up 50% to 65%. Sequenced material: distant non-tumor lung tissue. The receptors here all came from a man between 60 and 75 years old with non-small cell lung cancer. The CDR3 runs from the conserved cysteine through the conserved F or W. Each record gives: J gene, V gene, D gene, clone size, CDR3 DNA, CDR3 protein. The D gene is left open where the match is weak. Expanded clones get a size class; other rows say once, few or many, or leave the size out.

J: TRBJ2-5
V: TRBV6-6
D: -
size: -
DNA: TGTGCCAGCAGCCCTCTAGAGACCCACTACTTC
CDR3: CASSPLETHYF

J: TRBJ2-7
V: TRBV20-1
D: TRBD2
size: many
DNA: TGCAGTGCTAGGCCGGCTAGCGGGAGTTACGAGCAGTACTTC
CDR3: CSARPASGSYEQYF

J: TRBJ2-5
V: TRBV6-2/TRBV6-3
D: -
size: -
DNA: TGCGTCAGCAGTTACAGGGTATGGGGAGCAGGGGAAGAGACCCAGTACTTC
CDR3: CVSSYRVWGAGEETQYF

J: TRBJ2-6
V: TRBV10-2
D: -
size: many
DNA: TGCGCCAGCAGTGAGACGGTTTTGTGGGACTCTGGGGCCAACGTCCTGACTTTC
CDR3: CASSETVLWDSGANVLTF

J: TRBJ2-6
V: TRBV11-2
D: TRBD1
size: -
DNA: TGTGTCAGCAGCTTAGTTCCAAAGGACAGGCCCTCTGAGGCCAACATCCTGACTTTC
CDR3: CVSSLVPKDRPSEANILTF

J: TRBJ2-7
V: TRBV4-1
D: -
size: many
DNA: TGCGCCAGCAGCCAGCTTCAGGATCTCTACGAGCAGTACTTC
CDR3: CASSQLQDLYEQYF

J: TRBJ2-3
V: TRBV6-1
D: -
size: -
DNA: TGTGCCAGCAATAAAATGCAGGGAAGCAAACAGCCCCAGTATTTT
CDR3: CASNKMQGSKQPQYF

J: TRBJ2-2
V: TRBV6-2/TRBV6-3
D: -
size: -
DNA: TGTGGCAGCAGTTCCCCCCGGGAGAGACGAACCGGGGAGCTGTTTTTT
CDR3: CGSSSPRERRTGELFF

J: TRBJ1-1
V: TRBV20-1
D: -
size: few
DNA: TGCAGTGCTATATGGGGGAACACTGAAGCTTTCTTC
CDR3: CSAIWGNTEAFF

J: TRBJ2-5
V: TRBV20-1
D: TRBD2
size: -
DNA: TGCAATCCTAGAGATGGGGGACTAGGGGAGACCCAGTACTTC
CDR3: CNPRDGGLGETQYF

J: TRBJ2-5
V: TRBV20-1
D: -
size: -
DNA: TGCAGTTCTCGTAGCGAGGGGATGATCGAGACCCAGTACTTC
CDR3: CSSRSEGMIETQYF

J: TRBJ2-5
V: TRBV11-3
D: TRBD2
size: -
DNA: TGTGTCAGCAGCATCGAACTAGCGGGGGGGAAGACCCAGTACTTC
CDR3: CVSSIELAGGKTQYF

J: TRBJ2-7
V: TRBV11-3
D: -
size: -
DNA: TGTGCCACCAAATCCAGGGGTCGGTACGAGCAGTACTTC
CDR3: CATKSRGRYEQYF

J: TRBJ2-1
V: TRBV11-3
D: TRBD2
size: -
DNA: TGTACCAGCAGCTTAGTTCGACTAGCGGGAGTAGATAATGAGCAGTTCTTC
CDR3: CTSSLVRLAGVDNEQFF

J: TRBJ2-2
V: TRBV11-3
D: TRBD2
size: once
DNA: TGTGTCAGCAGCTCCCGGGGAGCGGGAGGATACAGTGTCGGGGAGTTGTTTTTT
CDR3: CVSSSRGAGGYSVGELFF

J: TRBJ2-1
V: TRBV11-1
D: -
size: -
DNA: TGTGCCAGCAGCTTAGCGTTGTCGGGTCACAATGAACAATTCTTC
CDR3: CASSLALSGHNEQFF

J: TRBJ1-1
V: TRBV5-1
D: -
size: -
DNA: TGCGCCAGCGGAACTGGGATGAACACTGAAGCTTTCTTT
CDR3: CASGTGMNTEAFF

J: TRBJ2-3
V: TRBV6-1
D: -
size: -
DNA: TGTGCCAGCCGTGAAAACCCCCGGGGAATAGATACGCAGTATTTT
CDR3: CASRENPRGIDTQYF

J: TRBJ1-2
V: TRBV5-4
D: -
size: -
DNA: TGTGCCAGCAGCTTGATGGAGGCGCGGAGCTACACCTTC
CDR3: CASSLMEARSYTF

J: TRBJ1-2
V: TRBV5-1
D: TRBD1
size: -
DNA: TGCGTCAGCAGCTTGACAGGGCCGTTTACCTCTGGCTACACCTTC
CDR3: CVSSLTGPFTSGYTF

J: TRBJ2-7
V: TRBV6-2/TRBV6-3
D: TRBD2
size: few
DNA: TGTGCCAGCAATTCCCCACTAGCGTCGTACGAGCAGTACTTC
CDR3: CASNSPLASYEQYF

J: TRBJ1-2
V: TRBV20-1
D: -
size: -
DNA: TGCAGTGCTGCCCCAGGTGCTACTGATGACTACACCTTC
CDR3: CSAAPGATDDYTF

J: TRBJ2-1
V: TRBV11-2
D: -
size: -
DNA: TGTGCCAGCAACTTAGATCCAGGGTCGGTATATGAGCAATTCTTC
CDR3: CASNLDPGSVYEQFF

J: TRBJ2-7
V: TRBV6-1
D: -
size: -
DNA: TGTGCCAGCAGTGAATATTATGGGACGGGATCATACAAGCAGTACTTC
CDR3: CASSEYYGTGSYKQYF